The 15 T cell receptor beta chains reported below all come from one sample, sequenced in a study of blood T cells in healthy people across ages. Through a sample-barcoded 5' primer and a J-beta primer mix, a second PCR was run for roughly 7 to 12 cycles. TCRdb passed the 5' RACE reads through MiXCR, listing each CDR3 protein once. The repertoire consists of about 900,000 distinct CDR3 sequences, with about 48% occurring once and the leading ten covering 13%. The material sequenced was blood. Receptor source: a man aged 30-40 years in good health.

The chain is built from TRBV7-9 and TRBJ2-3; D not certain. V was trimmed by 5 bases and J by 8 bases, leaving 17 bases between them. This CDR3 contains 14 residues. Germline V gene lookup returns CDR1 SEHNR and CDR2 FQNEAQ (reference sequence). The CDR3 coding sequence is TGTGCCAGCAGCCCAGACGGCTCCCGAGGTACGCAGTATTTT. It translates to CASSPDGSRGTQYF.

The chain carries TRBV6-5 and TRBJ2-7; D gene ambiguous. CDR1 and CDR2 (germline): MNHEY, SVGAGI. The CDR3 sequence is 15 residues long. Trimming took off 0 bases at V and 1 base at J, with 10 bases between the two ends. The CDR3 DNA follows: TGTGCCAGCAGTTACTCTAATTGGGGTTCCTACGAGCAGTACTTC. This translates into CASSYSNWGSYEQYF.

The chain employs TRBV4-1 and TRBJ2-1; D possibly corresponds to TRBD2 (6 bases). This CDR3 has 14 residues. CDR1 MGHRA and CDR2 YSYEKL come from the germline V gene. V lost 6 bases and J 2 bases, leaving 11 bases between the germline ends. For the CDR3, the DNA is TGCGCCAGCAGGGGTGGGACTGCCTACAATGAGCAGTTCTTC. The encoded protein is CASRGGTAYNEQFF.

This clonotype was seen ten or more times. The gene calls are TRBV12-3 or TRBV12-4 and TRBJ2-1, with D uncertain. The V gene lost 8 bases and the J gene lost 5 bases, with 10 bases spanning the gap. This CDR3 has 12 residues. The CDR3: CASAPPNNEQFF. In nucleotides, the CDR3 is TGTGCCAGCGCTCCCCCGAACAATGAGCAGTTCTTC.

This clonotype came up a few times. V is TRBV24-1 and J is TRBJ2-7, with a possible D match to TRBD2 (5 bases). Between the trimmed V and J ends, which lost 2 bases and 7 bases, there was a span of 20 bases. Germline CDR1 KGHDR, CDR2 SFDVKD. The CDR3 is 16 residues long. CDR3 amino acids: CATSDSEDFSYNEQYF. DNA of the CDR3: TGTGCCACCAGTGATTCGGAGGACTTCTCCTACAATGAGCAGTACTTC.

Here the CDR3 DNA reads TGCAGTGCTAGAGGGCGAACCTACACCGGGGAGCTGTTTTTT. Amino acids: CSARGRTYTGELFF. The rearrangement joins TRBV20-1 to TRBJ2-2; D remains ambiguous. CDR1 and CDR2 (germline): DFQATT, SNEGSKA (reference sequence). The CDR3 loop spans 14 amino acids. With 1 base removed from V and 3 bases from J, the gap between germline ends came to 9 bases.

This clonotype turned up a few times. The CDR3 loop is CASSFPGSYNEQYF. In DNA, the CDR3 is TGTGCCAGCAGCTTTCCAGGCTCCTACAATGAGCAGTACTTC. The chain joins TRBV5-6 to TRBJ2-7; no reliable D call. The CDR3 extends over 14 amino acids. Trimming removed 2 bases from V and 7 bases from J, with 16 bases in between. Germline V lookup: CDR1 SGHDT, CDR2 YYEEEE.

V and J are TRBV7-2 and TRBJ2-1, with D tentatively TRBD2 (6 bases). CDR1 is SGHTA and CDR2 is FQGNSA in the germline V gene. The CDR3 runs to 14 residues. V lost 2 bases and J 8 bases, leaving 13 bases between the germline ends. The CDR3: CASSLSTSIHEQFF. CDR3 nucleotides: TGTGCCAGCAGCTTAAGCACTAGCATCCATGAGCAGTTCTTC.

The chain employs TRBV7-2 and TRBJ2-1; a weak D match, TRBD2 (5 bases). This CDR3 spans 14 amino acids. Trimming took off 3 bases at V and 3 bases at J, with 9 bases between the two ends. Germline CDR1 SGHTA, CDR2 FQGNSA. The CDR3 loop reads CASSFDRDYNEQFF. The DNA for the CDR3 is TGTGCCAGCAGCTTCGACCGGGACTACAATGAGCAGTTCTTC.

This chain uses TRBV6-1 with TRBJ2-5; no definite D call. The germline V and J ends were trimmed by 0 bases and 1 base, with 9 bases remaining between them. Per the germline V gene, CDR1 is MNHNS and CDR2 is SASEGT. The CDR3 loop spans 15 amino acids. The CDR3 DNA reads as TGTGCCAGCAGTGAAGCCAACAGATTCCAAGAGACCCAGTACTTC. This codes for CASSEANRFQETQYF.

The V and J genes are TRBV9 and TRBJ1-6; D uncertain. CDR1 SGDLS and CDR2 YYNGEE come from the germline V gene. Deletions cut 3 bases from V and 7 bases from J, with 8 bases between. The CDR3 is 13 residues long. The CDR3 is CASSETANSPLHF. For the CDR3, the DNA is TGTGCCAGCAGCGAAACAGCAAATTCACCCCTCCACTTT.

The rearrangement joins TRBV12-3 or TRBV12-4 to TRBJ2-1; D is ambiguous. V gave up 5 bases and J gave up 1 base, with 9 bases separating them. The CDR3 length is 14 residues. In nucleotides, the CDR3 is TGTGCCAGCAGTCAGCCCGGATCCTACAATGAGCAGTTCTTC. It yields the protein CASSQPGSYNEQFF.

As to this clonotype: Germline and junction disagree at one end, which may indicate a read error. This chain connects TRBV29-1 to TRBJ1-2; 7 bases fit TRBD1. This CDR3 is built from 14 residues. Germline V gene sequence: CDR1 SQVTM, CDR2 ANQGSEA. The CDR3 nucleotides are TGCAGCGTGGACGGGATAGGGGGCAACTATGACTACACCTTC. Encoded protein: CSVDGIGGNYDYTF.

Turning to this clonotype: This sequence may be a read error, since a much larger clone differs from it by one base. The genes are TRBV7-3 and TRBJ2-3; 7 bases map to TRBD2. Germline CDR1 SGHTA, CDR2 FQGTGA. The CDR3 extends over 13 amino acids. The CDR3 loop is CASSTTSTDTHYF. In DNA, the CDR3 is TGTGCCAGCAGCACGACTAGCACAGATACGCATTATTTT.

This clonotype was observed a few times. The rearrangement links TRBV6-1 to TRBJ2-1; no clear D gene. This CDR3 spans 15 amino acids. Germline CDR1 is MNHNS and CDR2 is SASEGT. With 1 base removed from V and 4 bases from J, the gap between germline ends came to 11 bases. CDR3: CASSEERTIYNEQFF. As DNA, the CDR3 is TGTGCCAGCAGTGAAGAACGGACGATTTACAATGAGCAGTTCTTC.